This T cell receptor (beta chain) is from a study of T cells expressing NK-cell markers. Worth noting for this clonotype: The antigen is unknown.

Germline CDR1 reads LGHDT; CDR2 reads YNNKEL (reference sequence). This CDR3 spans 14 amino acids. Study-level points and caveats: Top CD8+ clonotypes included the dominant CD3+CD56+NKG2C+ clonotypes in six donors.

With the 5' RACE reads reprocessed, TCRdb shows one record per CDR3 protein and no DNA. The ten most abundant clones cover about 12% of a sample with 140,000 to 150,000 distinct CDR3 sequences. V is TRBV3-1 and J is TRBJ2-7; TCRdb designates TRBD1, a call that cannot be tested without DNA. This receptor was obtained from a man between 18 and 35 years old in good health. The sequenced material came from blood T cells: a sorted CD56 or NKG2C T cell subset, CD4+ or CD8+ T cells, or bulk PBMC T cells (not recorded which). The CDR3 loop is CASSPAWGAHEQYF.